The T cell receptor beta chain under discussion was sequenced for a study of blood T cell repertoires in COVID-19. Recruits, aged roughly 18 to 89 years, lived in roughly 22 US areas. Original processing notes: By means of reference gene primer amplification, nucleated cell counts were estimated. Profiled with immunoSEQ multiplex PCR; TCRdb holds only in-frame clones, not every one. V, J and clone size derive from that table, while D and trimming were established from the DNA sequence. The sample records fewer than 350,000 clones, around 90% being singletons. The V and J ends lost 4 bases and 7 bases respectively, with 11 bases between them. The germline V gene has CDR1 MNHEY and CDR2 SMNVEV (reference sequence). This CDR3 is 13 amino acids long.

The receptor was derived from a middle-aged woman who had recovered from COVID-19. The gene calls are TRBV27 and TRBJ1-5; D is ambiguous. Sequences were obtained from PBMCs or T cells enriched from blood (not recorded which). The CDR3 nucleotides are TGTGCCAGCAGTTCGTCGGGGTTACAGCCCCAGCATTTT. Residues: CASSSSGLQPQHF.